This T cell receptor (beta chain) was sequenced in a study of blood T cell repertoires in COVID-19 (dated by TCRdb to between 2020 and 2021). General notes on the study: Collaborator samples came from the United States, Italy and Spain and covered acute and convalescent phases of COVID-19. The material from the prospective study consisted of cDNA or gDNA derived from T cells, B-cell-depleted T cells, or PBMCs. Deeply sampled blood TCRbeta repertoires from subjects exposed to, actively infected with, or recovered from COVID-19 were included in the dataset. The repertoires were released in a freely available public database meant as a resource for research on the immune response to SARS-CoV-2. The samples were drawn from the first 160 participants of the ongoing ImmuneRACE study and from 1,254 subjects provided by 6 global collaborators. Sample metadata almost always included a de-identified subject ID, COVID-19 status, age in years and sex. Where available, HLA class I and class II types were obtained from metadata supplied by the sample provider rather than from assay-based typing.

This clone has only one observation. This clone's antigen is unknown. No qualities accompany the bases; no much larger clone lies one base away. Trimming takes 3 bases off V and 10 bases off J; junction bases not matched to a gene: 8. Looking up the germline V gene yields CDR1 MNHNS and CDR2 SASEGT. The CDR3 holds 14 amino acids from the cysteine to the phenylalanine. The only DNA kept is the CDR3, 42 bases in frame from the first base. The collaborating institutions used their own protocols to collect whole blood in K2EDTA tubes. For TCRbeta analysis, collaborators shipped samples in one of three forms: frozen whole blood, isolated PBMCs, or DNA extracted from either of those sample types. TCRbeta CDR3 regions were amplified from genomic DNA by means of the immunoSEQ Assay, a bias-controlled multiplex PCR. On the authors' methods: The number of nucleated cells in each sample was estimated from the amplification of reference gene primers within the assay. To quantify the absolute abundance of each unique TCRbeta CDR3 rearrangement, sequence reads were collapsed and filtered. Productive Simpson clonality was computed per sample as the square root of Simpson's diversity index over productive rearrangements. TCRdb re-hosts the immuneACCESS table, in-frame sequences only. Its copies lack some clones; in the studies checked, an unresolved V gene accounts for under half of them, and the cause for the rest is not known. The V and J calls and the clone size are those of that table, but D and trimming were determined from the DNA. The sample includes a few hundred thousand clones, with roughly four fifths observed a single time. The ten largest account for around 8.9% of the sample.

Study-wide conclusions, independent of this receptor: Clinical and demographic metadata were provided uncurated, with the amount varying by source and participant.

This TCR came from a man older than 75 with acute or convalescent COVID-19. This chain is built from TRBV6-1 and TRBJ2-7, with 11 bases matching TRBD1. The sequenced sample consisted of peripheral blood. The nucleotide sequence is TGTGCCAGCAGTGAGGGACAGGGGGTTGGGACTCAGTACTTC. It codes for CASSEGQGVGTQYF.